A single sample is the source of the 27 T cell receptor beta chains below, sequenced in a study of cytomegalovirus exposure and HLA in healthy donors. PCR primers comprised 60 Vbeta and 13 Jbeta primers. The assay was immunoSEQ multiplex PCR, and TCRdb's table has in-frame clones only and misses some. In the table there are 120,000 or so clones, roughly 78% of which are singletons. What was sequenced was PBMCs. These receptors all stem from a man aged 25 to 40 in good health and CMV-seropositive.

The CDR3 loop reads CSVGTSGRMQETQYF. The CDR3 coding sequence is TGCAGCGTGGGGACTAGCGGGCGTATGCAGGAGACCCAGTACTTC. The rearrangement links TRBV29-1 to TRBJ2-5; 12 positions match TRBD2. Germline CDR1 SQVTM, CDR2 ANQGSEA. V lost 6 bases, J lost 5 bases, and 10 bases stayed unmatched. The CDR3 contains 15 residues.

CDR3 DNA: TGTGCCAGCAGCCCAAGCGGGCTGTCCGAGCAGTACTTC. Translated: CASSPSGLSEQYF. The chain combines TRBV7-2 with TRBJ2-7, with a possible D match to TRBD2 (6 bases). This CDR3 is 13 amino acids long. The germline CDR1 and CDR2 sequences are SGHTA and FQGNSA. Trimming took off 5 bases at V and 6 bases at J, with 14 bases between the two ends.

The genes are TRBV29-1 and TRBJ2-2, with D perhaps TRBD1 (5 bases). Germline values: CDR1 SQVTM, CDR2 ANQGSEA. Trimming shortened V by 4 bases and J by 6 bases, and 9 bases separated the two germline ends. This CDR3 is 12 amino acids long. The CDR3 DNA follows: TGCAGCGTTGCCCTAGGGGCCGGGGAGCTGTTTTTT. Translated: CSVALGAGELFF.

In DNA form, the CDR3 reads TGTGCCAGCAGCTTAGGGACGGGAGGGGGGCCTACAAGGGCGGCCCAGTACTTC. It specifies CASSLGTGGGPTRAAQYF. The chain has TRBV7-2 and TRBJ2-5, with 8 bases that match TRBD2. With 1 base clipped from V and 9 bases from J, the junction kept 19 bases outside the gene matches. The germline gives CDR1 SGHTA, CDR2 FQGNSA. The CDR3 runs to 18 residues.

The rearrangement uses TRBV14 and TRBJ2-1; D is perhaps TRBD2 (7 bases). Deletions cut 5 bases from V and 8 bases from J, with 19 bases between. The CDR3 is 15 amino acids. Germline V gene data show CDR1 as SGHDN and CDR2 as FVKESK. CDR3 in DNA: TGTGCCAGCAGCAACGGTGTTGGGGGGGCGGATGAGCAGTTCTTC. Amino acid sequence: CASSNGVGGADEQFF.

The rearrangement joins TRBV29-1 to TRBJ1-2; D gene ambiguous. The CDR3 has 15 residues. Trimming left V 0 bases short and J 4 bases short, with 15 bases between. Germline V CDR1 and CDR2: SQVTM, ANQGSEA. The chain's CDR3 is CSVEDGVGDVYGYTF. CDR3 nucleotide sequence: TGCAGCGTTGAAGATGGCGTAGGAGACGTCTATGGCTACACCTTC.

The chain employs TRBV13 and TRBJ1-1; a possible D gene is TRBD1 (6 bases). The germline V and J ends were trimmed by 5 bases and 2 bases, with 12 bases remaining between them. The CDR3 length is 14 residues. Germline assignment: CDR1 PRHDT and CDR2 FYEKMQ (reference sequence). The CDR3 is CASSLRTANTEAFF. The CDR3 nucleotides read TGTGCCAGCAGCCTACGGACAGCAAACACTGAAGCTTTCTTT.

The rearrangement joins TRBV2 to TRBJ2-7; TRBD2 is a possible D gene (6 bases). Germline lookup yields CDR1 SNHLY and CDR2 FYNNEI. This CDR3 comprises 14 residues. V dropped 6 bases and J dropped 3 bases, with 15 bases sitting between them. Here the CDR3 reads CASSRDFQGYEQYF. CDR3 nucleotides: TGTGCCAGCAGCCGGGACTTCCAAGGCTACGAGCAGTACTTC.

The chain employs TRBV30 and TRBJ1-2; no clear D gene. Looked up from germline, CDR1 is GTSNPN and CDR2 is SVGIG (reference sequence). The CDR3 covers 13 residues. V was pared by 0 bases and J by 4 bases, with 9 bases between. The CDR3 loop reads CAWSVSGVYGYTF. The CDR3 coding sequence is TGTGCCTGGAGTGTTAGCGGGGTCTATGGCTACACCTTC.

The V call is TRBV27, the J call TRBJ2-7, with D possibly TRBD2 on 6 matching bases. Looked up from germline, CDR1 is MNHEY and CDR2 is SMNVEV (reference sequence). V was pared by 2 bases and J by 4 bases, with 18 bases between. CDR3 size: 16 residues. The CDR3: CASSLSSGTPTYEQYF. CDR3 DNA sequence: TGTGCCAGCAGTTTAAGTTCCGGGACTCCCACTTACGAGCAGTACTTC.

The chain joins TRBV4-3 to TRBJ2-7; 7 bases are shared with TRBD2. CDR3 length: 15 amino acids. CDR1 is LGHNA, CDR2 YSLEER, per germline. V was pared by 0 bases and J by 4 bases, with 6 bases of the junction left unmatched. CDR3 protein: CASSQDWSSGYEQYF. The CDR3 DNA is TGCGCCAGCAGCCAAGATTGGTCTAGCGGATACGAGCAGTACTTC.

In its sample, this clone was seen a few times. The chain employs TRBV25-1 and TRBJ2-7; D not certain. This CDR3 comprises 12 residues. Per germline, CDR1 MGHDK and CDR2 SYGVNS. Trimming cost V 4 bases and J 3 bases, with 7 bases left between them. Written as DNA, the CDR3 is TGTGCCAGCAGTGCCCCGGGCTACGAGCAGTACTTC. Protein product: CASSAPGYEQYF.

This clone was picked up a small number of times. This sequence joins TRBV7-9 and TRBJ1-4; 10 bases line up with TRBD1. Germline trimming cut 8 bases from V and 5 bases from J; bases unmatched to any gene: 5. CDR3 length equals 14 residues. Germline V gene data show CDR1 as SEHNR and CDR2 as FQNEAQ (reference sequence). The CDR3 is CASVGTGANEKLFF. The DNA of the CDR3 is TGTGCCAGCGTCGGGACAGGGGCGAATGAAAAACTGTTTTTT.

The V call is TRBV6-1, the J call TRBJ1-1; D ambiguous. Trimming took 6 bases from V and 11 from J, leaving 10 bases between them. The CDR3 runs to 10 residues. Germline V CDR1 and CDR2: MNHNS, SASEGT. The CDR3 region has the DNA TGTGCCAGCAGCTCAGGTCGGGCTTTCTTT. Translating gives CASSSGRAFF.

V is TRBV7-6 and J is TRBJ2-1; TRBD2 matches at 7 bases. CDR3 length: 13 amino acids. The V gene end was trimmed by 4 bases and the J gene end by 9 bases; junction bases not matched to a gene: 6. The germline gives CDR1 SGHVS, CDR2 FNYEAQ. The CDR3 spells CASSSREALEQFF. The DNA for the CDR3 is TGTGCCAGCAGCTCCCGGGAGGCCCTTGAGCAGTTCTTC. Variable domain in full (rest from reference TRBV7-6 and TRBJ2-1): GAGVSQSPRYKVTKRGQDVALRCDPISGHVSLYWYRQALGQGPEFLTYFNYEAQQDKSGLPNDRFSAERPEGSISTLTIQRTEQRDSAMYRCASSSREALEQFFGPGTRLTVL.

The chain is built from TRBV4-2 and TRBJ2-5; 13 nucleotides line up with TRBD2. CDR1 is LGHNA and CDR2 is YNFKEQ in the germline V gene. With 3 bases clipped from V and 5 bases from J, the junction kept 18 bases outside the gene matches. The CDR3 is 20 residues long. CDR3 sequence (DNA): TGTGCCAGCAGCCACGTAATAAAACAGGAGACTAGCGGGAGGTTGGAGACCCAGTACTTC. This encodes CASSHVIKQETSGRLETQYF.

The chain combines TRBV25-1 with TRBJ1-5, with TRBD1 matching over 8 bases. Trimming took 4 bases from V and 10 from J; bases not matched to a gene: 9. Germline-derived CDR1 and CDR2 are MGHDK and SYGVNS. The CDR3 sequence is 14 residues long. The CDR3 spells CASSVGTGSYPQHF. The CDR3 DNA is TGTGCCAGCAGTGTCGGGACAGGATCTTATCCCCAGCATTTT.

This chain uses TRBV5-4 with TRBJ2-1; 11 bases align to TRBD2. The CDR3 runs 15 residues. Germline assignment: CDR1 SGHNT and CDR2 YYREEE (reference sequence). V dropped 4 bases and J dropped 4; count of bases not matched to a gene: 4. The CDR3 spells CASSPGTSGYNEQFF. CDR3 DNA: TGTGCCAGCAGCCCTGGGACTAGCGGTTACAATGAGCAGTTCTTC.

V gene TRBV4-3 combines with J gene TRBJ2-1; 7 positions match TRBD2. Germline V gene sequence: CDR1 LGHNA, CDR2 YSLEER. Trimming at V came to 4 bases and at J to 7 bases, leaving 10 bases not matched to a gene. The CDR3 extends over 15 amino acids. In DNA form, the CDR3 reads TGCGCCAGCAGCCCTATCGCAACGGGGGGAAATGAGCAGTTCTTC. Amino acid sequence: CASSPIATGGNEQFF.

Concerning this clone: An end of the junction differs from the germline gene, which may be a read error. The rearrangement joins TRBV27 to TRBJ2-7; possibly TRBD1 for D (6 bases). Germline-derived CDR1 and CDR2 are MNHEY and SMNVEV (reference sequence). The CDR3 has 13 residues. In nucleotides, the CDR3 is TGTGCCAGCAGTTTGGACAGATATACGAGGATGTGCTTC. Translating it yields CASSLDRYTRMCF.

CDR3 amino acids: CASSEASRALNEKLFF. CDR3 DNA sequence: TGTGCCAGCAGTGAAGCCTCGAGGGCCCTTAATGAAAAACTGTTTTTT. This chain links TRBV6-1 with TRBJ1-4, with no clear D. This CDR3 has 16 amino acids. Trimming removed 0 bases from V and 4 bases from J, with 12 bases in between. Germline lookup yields CDR1 MNHNS and CDR2 SASEGT.

This clone is a singleton in its sample. The J gene is TRBJ2-7, the V gene TRBV27; 8 nucleotides line up with TRBD2. The CDR3 extends over 14 amino acids. V trimming: 3 bases; J trimming: 5 bases; junction bases outside the gene matches: 6. Germline CDR1 reads MNHEY; CDR2 reads SMNVEV (reference sequence). The CDR3 here is CASSFSGSNHEQYF. CDR3 coding DNA: TGTGCCAGCAGTTTCAGCGGGAGTAATCACGAGCAGTACTTC.

V is TRBV27 and J is TRBJ1-1; perhaps TRBD1 as D (6 bases). The germline V and J ends were trimmed by 6 bases and 1 base, with 9 bases remaining between them. This CDR3 comprises 13 residues. Per the germline V gene, CDR1 is MNHEY and CDR2 is SMNVEV (reference sequence). The CDR3 coding sequence is TGTGCCAGCAGACTACAGGGGAACACTGAAGCTTTCTTT. Residues: CASRLQGNTEAFF.

V and J are TRBV19 and TRBJ2-7; 9 nucleotides line up with TRBD2. The germline V gene has CDR1 LNHDA and CDR2 SQIVND (reference sequence). This CDR3 is built from 13 residues. The junction had 4 bases not matched to a gene; V was cut back by 4 bases and J by 6 bases. The CDR3 is CASSKREAFEQYF. CDR3 nucleotides: TGTGCCAGTAGTAAGCGGGAGGCCTTCGAGCAGTACTTC.

This sequence joins TRBV30 and TRBJ1-4, with 9 positions matching TRBD1. After removal of 5 bases from V and 5 bases from J, the junction contained 3 bases not matched to a gene. This CDR3 region has 13 residues. Per the germline V gene, CDR1 is GTSNPN and CDR2 is SVGIG (reference sequence). The CDR3 reads CAWDRGWNEKLFF. CDR3 bases: TGTGCCTGGGACAGGGGGTGGAATGAAAAACTGTTTTTT.

This clone was observed a handful of times. The chain links TRBV7-6 to TRBJ2-5; D unclear. Trimming removed 3 bases from V and 2 bases from J, with 10 bases in between. The CDR3 length is 14 residues. Germline-derived CDR1 and CDR2 are SGHVS and FNYEAQ. The CDR3 sequence: CASSLIASQETQYF. The CDR3 DNA is TGTGCCAGCAGCTTGATAGCTTCTCAAGAGACCCAGTACTTC.

This clone was seen just once. The chain has TRBV2 and TRBJ2-7; 12 positions match TRBD2. The junction had 6 bases not matched to a gene; V was cut back by 1 base and J by 5 bases. Germline loops: CDR1 SNHLY, CDR2 FYNNEI. CDR3 size: 16 residues. In nucleotides, the CDR3 is TGTGCCAGCAGTGAAGAGTTTCTAGCGGGAGGGCACGAGCAGTACTTC. Its translation: CASSEEFLAGGHEQYF.